The 2 T cell receptor beta chains given below trace back to one sample, sequenced in a study of OX40 agonist ivuxolimab in advanced cancers. Produced via immunoSEQ multiplex PCR; TCRdb's table is partial and in-frame only. The table shows roughly 41,000 clones, with just over 85% occurring only once. The input for sequencing was CD4+ or CD8+ T cells sorted from blood, taken in a trial of the OX40 agonist ivuxolimab. These receptors were collected from an adult with an advanced solid tumor such as melanoma, head and neck, liver or kidney cancer.

The chain is built from TRBV12-5 and TRBJ2-7; 11 bases map to TRBD2. V lost 7 bases to trimming and J lost 4 bases; unmatched junction nucleotides: 9. CDR1 is LGHNT and CDR2 is FRNRAP in the germline V gene. This CDR3 is built from 15 residues. The CDR3 DNA is TGTGCTAGTGTCGTAGCGGGAGGGTCGGCGTACGAGCAGTACTTC. Translation: CASVVAGGSAYEQYF.

The chain joins TRBV25-1 to TRBJ2-2; unclear D gene. The V end lost 5 bases, the J end lost 0 bases, and 4 bases lay between the germline ends. Germline V gene sequence: CDR1 MGHDK, CDR2 SYGVNS. The CDR3 covers 13 residues. As DNA, the CDR3 is TGTGCCAGCAGTCTGACGAACACCGGGGAGCTGTTTTTT. It yields the protein CASSLTNTGELFF.